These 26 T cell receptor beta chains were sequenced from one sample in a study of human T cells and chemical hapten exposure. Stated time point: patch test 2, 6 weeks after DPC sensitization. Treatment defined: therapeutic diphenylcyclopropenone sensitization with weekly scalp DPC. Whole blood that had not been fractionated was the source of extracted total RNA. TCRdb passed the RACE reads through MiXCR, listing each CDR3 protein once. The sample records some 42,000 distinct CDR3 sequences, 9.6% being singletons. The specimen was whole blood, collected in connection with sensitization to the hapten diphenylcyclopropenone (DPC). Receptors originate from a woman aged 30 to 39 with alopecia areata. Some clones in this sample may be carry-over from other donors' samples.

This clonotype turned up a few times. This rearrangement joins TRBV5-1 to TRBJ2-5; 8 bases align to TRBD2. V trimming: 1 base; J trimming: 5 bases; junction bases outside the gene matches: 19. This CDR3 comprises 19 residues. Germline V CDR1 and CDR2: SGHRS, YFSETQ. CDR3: CASSLSLASGLTVRETQYF. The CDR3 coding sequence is TGCGCCAGCAGCTTGTCTTTGGCTAGCGGGCTAACCGTAAGGGAGACCCAGTACTTC. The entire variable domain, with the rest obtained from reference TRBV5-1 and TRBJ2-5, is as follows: KAGVTQTPRYLIKTRGQQVTLSCSPISGHRSVSWYQQTPGQGLQFLFEYFSETQRNKGNFPGRFSGRQFSNSRSEMNVSTLELGDSALYLCASSLSLASGLTVRETQYFGPGTRLLVL.

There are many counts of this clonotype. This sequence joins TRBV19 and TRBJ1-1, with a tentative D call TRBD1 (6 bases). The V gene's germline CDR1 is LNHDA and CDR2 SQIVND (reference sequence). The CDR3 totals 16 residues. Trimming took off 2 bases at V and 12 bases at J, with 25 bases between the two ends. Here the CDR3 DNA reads TGTGCCAGTAGTATATTGGGAGGAGCTGGACAGAGCAAAACTTTCTTT. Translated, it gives CASSILGGAGQSKTFF.

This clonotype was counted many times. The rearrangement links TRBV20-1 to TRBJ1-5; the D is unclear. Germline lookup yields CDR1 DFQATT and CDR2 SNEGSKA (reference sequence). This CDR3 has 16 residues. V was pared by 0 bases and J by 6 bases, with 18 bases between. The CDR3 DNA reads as TGCAGTGCTAGAGATCGAGGCAAAAGTGGTAGTCAGCCCCAGCATTTT. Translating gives CSARDRGKSGSQPQHF.

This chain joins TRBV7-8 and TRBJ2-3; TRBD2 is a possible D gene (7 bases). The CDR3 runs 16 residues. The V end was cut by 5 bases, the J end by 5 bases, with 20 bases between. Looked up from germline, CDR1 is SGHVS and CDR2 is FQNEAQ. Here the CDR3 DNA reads TGTGCCAGCAGCCCCACTAGGGGGGGGCTGGAAGATACGCAGTATTTT. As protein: CASSPTRGGLEDTQYF.

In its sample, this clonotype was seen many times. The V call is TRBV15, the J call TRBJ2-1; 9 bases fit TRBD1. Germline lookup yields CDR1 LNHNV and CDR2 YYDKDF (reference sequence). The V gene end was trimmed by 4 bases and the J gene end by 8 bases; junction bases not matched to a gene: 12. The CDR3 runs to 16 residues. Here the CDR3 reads CATSNLGQGFLDEQFF. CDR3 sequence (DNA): TGTGCCACCAGCAACTTGGGACAGGGCTTTTTGGATGAGCAGTTCTTC.

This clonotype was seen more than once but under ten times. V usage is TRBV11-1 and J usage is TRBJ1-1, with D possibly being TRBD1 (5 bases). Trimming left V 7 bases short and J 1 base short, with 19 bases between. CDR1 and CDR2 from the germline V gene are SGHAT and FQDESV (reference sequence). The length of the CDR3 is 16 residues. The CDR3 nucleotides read TGTGCCAGCACCGAAGGGGACTACCGGGGGAACACTGAAGCTTTCTTT. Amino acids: CASTEGDYRGNTEAFF.

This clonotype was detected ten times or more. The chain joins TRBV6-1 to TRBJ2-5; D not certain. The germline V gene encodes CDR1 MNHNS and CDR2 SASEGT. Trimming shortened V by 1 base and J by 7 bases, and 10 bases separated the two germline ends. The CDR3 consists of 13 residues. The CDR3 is CASSEESDWTQYF. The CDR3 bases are TGTGCCAGCAGTGAAGAGTCGGATTGGACCCAGTACTTC.

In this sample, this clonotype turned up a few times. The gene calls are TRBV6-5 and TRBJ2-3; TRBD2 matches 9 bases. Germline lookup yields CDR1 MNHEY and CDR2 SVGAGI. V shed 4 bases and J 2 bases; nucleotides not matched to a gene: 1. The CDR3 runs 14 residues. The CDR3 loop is CASSLAGDTDTQYF. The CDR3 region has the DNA TGTGCCAGCAGTTTAGCGGGGGACACAGATACGCAGTATTTT.

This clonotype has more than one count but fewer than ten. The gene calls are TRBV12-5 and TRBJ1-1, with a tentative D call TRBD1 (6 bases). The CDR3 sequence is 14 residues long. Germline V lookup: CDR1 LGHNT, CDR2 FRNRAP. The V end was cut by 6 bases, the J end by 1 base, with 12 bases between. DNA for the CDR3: TGTGCTAGTGGGTTGTCCAGGGGGAACACTGAAGCTTTCTTT. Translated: CASGLSRGNTEAFF.

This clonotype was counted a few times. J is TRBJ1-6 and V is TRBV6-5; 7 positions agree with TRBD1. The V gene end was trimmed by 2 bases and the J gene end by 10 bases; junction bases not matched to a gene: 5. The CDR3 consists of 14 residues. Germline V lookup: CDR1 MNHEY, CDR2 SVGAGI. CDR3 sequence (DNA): TGTGCCAGCAGTTACGACAGGGTGAACTCACCCCTCCACTTT. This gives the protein CASSYDRVNSPLHF.

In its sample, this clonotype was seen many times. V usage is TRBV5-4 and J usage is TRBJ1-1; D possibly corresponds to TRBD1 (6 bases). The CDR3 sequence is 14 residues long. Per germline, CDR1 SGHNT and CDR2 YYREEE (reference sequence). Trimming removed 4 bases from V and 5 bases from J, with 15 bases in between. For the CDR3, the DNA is TGTGCCAGCAGCGGGAAACAGGGAAAGACTGAAGCTTTCTTT. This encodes CASSGKQGKTEAFF.

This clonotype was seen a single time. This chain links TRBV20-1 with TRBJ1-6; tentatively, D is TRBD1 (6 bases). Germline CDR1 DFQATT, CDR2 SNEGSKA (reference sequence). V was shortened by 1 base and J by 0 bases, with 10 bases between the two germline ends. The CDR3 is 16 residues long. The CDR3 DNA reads TGCAGTGCTAGAGTAGGGGGAGTCTCCTATAATTCACCCCTCCACTTT. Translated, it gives CSARVGGVSYNSPLHF.

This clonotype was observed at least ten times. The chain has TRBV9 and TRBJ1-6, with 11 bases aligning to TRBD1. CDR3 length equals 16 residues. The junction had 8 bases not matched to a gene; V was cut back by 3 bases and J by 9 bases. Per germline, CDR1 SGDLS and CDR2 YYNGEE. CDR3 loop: CASSEYSGTGGSPLHF. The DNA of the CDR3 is TGTGCCAGCAGCGAGTATTCCGGGACAGGGGGTTCACCCCTCCACTTT.

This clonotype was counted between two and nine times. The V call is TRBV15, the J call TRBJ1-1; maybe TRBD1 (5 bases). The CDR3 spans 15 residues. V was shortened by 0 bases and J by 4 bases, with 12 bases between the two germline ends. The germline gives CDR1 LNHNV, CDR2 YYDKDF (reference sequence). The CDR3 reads CATSRDRGGTTEAFF. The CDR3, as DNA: TGTGCCACCAGCAGAGATCGGGGGGGAACCACTGAAGCTTTCTTT.

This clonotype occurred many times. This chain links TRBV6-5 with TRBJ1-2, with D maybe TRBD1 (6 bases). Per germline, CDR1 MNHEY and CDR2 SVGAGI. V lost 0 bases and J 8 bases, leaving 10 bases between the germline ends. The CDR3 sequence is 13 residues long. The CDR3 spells CASSYSRGGGYTF. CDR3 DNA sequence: TGTGCCAGCAGTTACTCCAGGGGAGGCGGCTACACCTTC.

CDR3 bases: TGTGCCAGCAGCTCGGGACAGACGAACACCGGGGAGCTGTTTTTT. The encoded protein is CASSSGQTNTGELFF. The chain couples TRBV5-4 to TRBJ2-2; TRBD1 matches 7 bases. Germline CDR1 reads SGHNT; CDR2 reads YYREEE (reference sequence). This CDR3 has 15 amino acids. The J segment lost 0 bases and the V segment lost 3 bases, leaving 2 bases of the junction unmatched.

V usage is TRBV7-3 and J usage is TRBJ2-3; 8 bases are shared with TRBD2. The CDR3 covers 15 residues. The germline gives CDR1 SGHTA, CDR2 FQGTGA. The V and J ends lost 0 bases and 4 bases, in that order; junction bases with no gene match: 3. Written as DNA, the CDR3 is TGTGCCAGCAGCTTAACCGAGCGGGGGTCAGATACGCAGTATTTT. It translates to CASSLTERGSDTQYF.

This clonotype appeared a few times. CDR3 in amino acids: CASSVDVGDTDTQYF. Here the CDR3 DNA reads TGTGCCAGCAGCGTAGACGTGGGCGACACAGATACGCAGTATTTT. The J gene is TRBJ2-3, the V gene TRBV9; D uncertain. CDR3 length: 15 amino acids. Per the germline V gene, CDR1 is SGDLS and CDR2 is YYNGEE. Trimming cost V 0 bases and J 2 bases, with 10 bases left between them.

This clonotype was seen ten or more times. This CDR3 reads CAWSDPGGAGSYEQYF. CDR3 DNA sequence: TGTGCCTGGAGTGATCCAGGGGGCGCGGGGTCCTACGAGCAGTACTTC. The chain combines TRBV30 with TRBJ2-7, with 8 bases fitting TRBD1. Per germline, CDR1 GTSNPN and CDR2 SVGIG (reference sequence). V lost 1 base and J lost 1; bases outside the gene matches: 9. There are 16 residues in the CDR3.

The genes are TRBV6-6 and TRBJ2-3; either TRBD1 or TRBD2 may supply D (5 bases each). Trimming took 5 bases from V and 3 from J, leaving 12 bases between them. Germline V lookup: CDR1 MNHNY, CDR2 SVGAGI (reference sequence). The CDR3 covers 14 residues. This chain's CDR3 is CASSDTGHTDTQYF. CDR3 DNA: TGTGCCAGCAGTGACACGGGGCATACAGATACGCAGTATTTT.

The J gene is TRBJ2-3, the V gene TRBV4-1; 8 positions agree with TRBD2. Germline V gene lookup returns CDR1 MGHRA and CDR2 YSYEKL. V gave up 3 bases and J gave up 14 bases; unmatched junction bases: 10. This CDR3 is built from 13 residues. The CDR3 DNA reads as TGCGCCAGCAGCCATCCCACGGGCGGGGGGCGGTATTTT. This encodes CASSHPTGGGRYF.

For the CDR3, the DNA is TGCAGTGCTAGTGGACAAGTCTCTGGAAACACCATATATTTT. This sequence encodes CSASGQVSGNTIYF. The chain joins TRBV20-1 to TRBJ1-3; possibly TRBD1 for D (5 bases). With 3 bases removed from V and 0 bases from J, the gap between germline ends came to 9 bases. In germline, CDR1 is DFQATT, CDR2 SNEGSKA (reference sequence). The CDR3 covers 14 residues.

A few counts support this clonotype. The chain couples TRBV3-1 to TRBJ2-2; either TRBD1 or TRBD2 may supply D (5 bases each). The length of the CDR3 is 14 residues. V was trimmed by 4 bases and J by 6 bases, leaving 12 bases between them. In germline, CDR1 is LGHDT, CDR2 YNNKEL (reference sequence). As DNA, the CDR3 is TGTGCCAGCAGCCGGACACTAGATCCCGGGGAGCTGTTTTTT. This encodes CASSRTLDPGELFF. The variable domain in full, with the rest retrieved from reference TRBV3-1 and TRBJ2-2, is DTAVSQTPKYLVTQMGNDKSIKCEQNLGHDTMYWYKQDSKKFLKIMFSYNNKELIINETVPNRFSPKSPDKAHLNLHINSLELGDSAVYFCASSRTLDPGELFFGEGSRLTVL.

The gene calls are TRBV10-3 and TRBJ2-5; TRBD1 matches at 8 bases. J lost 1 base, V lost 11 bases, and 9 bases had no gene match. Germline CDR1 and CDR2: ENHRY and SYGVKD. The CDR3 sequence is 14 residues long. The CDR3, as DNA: TGTGCCGTCCGGACAGGGCGACCCCAAGAGACCCAGTACTTC. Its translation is CAVRTGRPQETQYF.

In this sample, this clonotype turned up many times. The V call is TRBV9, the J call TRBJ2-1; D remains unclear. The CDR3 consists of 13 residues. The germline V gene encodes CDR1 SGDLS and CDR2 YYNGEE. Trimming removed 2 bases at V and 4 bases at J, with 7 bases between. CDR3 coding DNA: TGTGCCAGCAGCGTGGCAGCTTACAATGAGCAGTTCTTC. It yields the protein CASSVAAYNEQFF.

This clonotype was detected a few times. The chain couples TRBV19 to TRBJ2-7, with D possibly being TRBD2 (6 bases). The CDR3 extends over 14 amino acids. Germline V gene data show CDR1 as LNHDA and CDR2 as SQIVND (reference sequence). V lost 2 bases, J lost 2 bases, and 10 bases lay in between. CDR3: CASSIRLGPYEQYF. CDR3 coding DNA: TGTGCCAGTAGTATACGACTAGGGCCCTACGAGCAGTACTTC.